The present T cell receptor (beta chain) was sequenced within a study of CD8+ T cells in alopecia areata. Study in general: The drug, oral tofacitinib, was given to treated patients at 5 to 10 mg twice daily. The study's findings and limits: Tissue-resident alphabeta T cells belonging to normal skin likewise get sequenced within scalp specimens. Researchers report lesional scalp, most notably alopecia totalis/universalis, outstripped normal scalp in clonality.

Extracted RNA was reverse transcribed, and the resulting cDNA served as sequencing template. The method was immunoSEQ multiplex PCR; TCRdb's version includes in-frame clones alone and lacks a portion of them. The table shows some 130,000 clones, with approximately 49% occurring only once. CDR1 SQVTM and CDR2 ANQGSEA come from the germline V gene. The CDR3 loop spans 13 amino acids. V was pared by 4 bases and J by 2 bases, with 12 bases between. This clone has just a few counts. Its antigen is as yet unknown. Researchers gathered lesional scalp punch biopsies and peripheral blood from patients with alopecia areata.

Sample: CD8+ T cells sorted from blood, taken at week 0. The chain links TRBV29-1 to TRBJ2-7, with D possibly matching TRBD2 (6 bases). This sequence was found in a human donor with alopecia areata. In DNA, the CDR3 is TGCAGCGTTGGGAGGGGCGACACCTACGAGCAGTACTTC. Translated: CSVGRGDTYEQYF.